What follows describes a single T cell receptor (beta chain). This CDR3 has 14 amino acids. Germline V gene sequence: CDR1 LNHDA, CDR2 SQIVND (reference sequence). Trimming pared 4 bases from V and 1 base from J, leaving 11 bases between. This record comes from a study of blood T cell repertoires in COVID-19. About the study: Acute and convalescent COVID-19 specimens originated in the United States, Italy and Spain.

Original processing methods: Cell counts per sample came from amplifying reference gene primers. Assay used: immunoSEQ multiplex PCR; TCRdb lists only in-frame clones, some missing. V and J calls and clone size are those listed in that table; D and trimming were worked out from the DNA. The sample contains about 96,000 clones, roughly 84% of which appear only once. The chain recombines TRBV19 with TRBJ2-7; possible D gene TRBD2, 5 bases. This TCR was sampled from a woman aged 60 to 75 with acute or convalescent COVID-19. Input material: peripheral blood. The DNA of the CDR3 is TGTGCCAGTAGTAGGAGGTCCGCTTCCTACGAGCAGTACTTC. Encoded protein: CASSRRSASYEQYF.